This TCR beta chain was captured by sequencing in a study of cytomegalovirus exposure and HLA in healthy donors. To note about this clone: What it recognizes is unknown.

The V gene's germline CDR1 is SNHLY and CDR2 FYNNEI. J lost 4 bases, V lost 7 bases, and 6 bases had no gene match. The CDR3 totals 14 residues. PCR was performed using 60 Vbeta and 13 Jbeta primers. Libraries were prepared by immunoSEQ multiplex PCR; TCRdb keeps only in-frame clonotypes and omits some of them. Altogether over 85,000 clones are present, roughly two thirds being singletons, with the ten largest covering less than 1.5%. Study results and caveats: Later genetic work tied a missense DCLRE1C variant to beta-chain V and J trimming.

The sequence derives from a female donor in good health and CMV-seronegative. Sequenced material: PBMCs. This chain connects TRBV2 to TRBJ2-2, with 7 positions matching TRBD2. CDR3 sequence reads: CASTREYITGELFF. The CDR3 DNA reads TGTGCCAGCACGCGGGAGTATATCACCGGGGAGCTGTTTTTT.